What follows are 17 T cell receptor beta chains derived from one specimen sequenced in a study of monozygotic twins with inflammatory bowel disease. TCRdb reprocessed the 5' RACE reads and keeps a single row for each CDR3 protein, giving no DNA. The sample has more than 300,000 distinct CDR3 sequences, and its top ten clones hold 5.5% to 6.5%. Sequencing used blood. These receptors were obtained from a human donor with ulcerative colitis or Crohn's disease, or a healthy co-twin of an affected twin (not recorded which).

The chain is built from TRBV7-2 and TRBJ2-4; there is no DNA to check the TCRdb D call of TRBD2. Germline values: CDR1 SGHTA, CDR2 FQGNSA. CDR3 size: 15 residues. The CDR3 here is CASSSLWSSDVIQYF.

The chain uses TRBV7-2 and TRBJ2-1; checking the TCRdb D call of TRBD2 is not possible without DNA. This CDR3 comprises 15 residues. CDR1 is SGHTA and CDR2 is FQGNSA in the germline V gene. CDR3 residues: CASSPTSGKYNEQFF.

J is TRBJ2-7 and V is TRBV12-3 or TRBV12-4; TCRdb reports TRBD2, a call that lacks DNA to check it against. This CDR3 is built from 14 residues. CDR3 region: CASSTLGGFYEQYF.

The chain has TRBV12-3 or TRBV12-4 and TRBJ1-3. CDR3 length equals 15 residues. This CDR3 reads CASRLHSPSGNTIYF.

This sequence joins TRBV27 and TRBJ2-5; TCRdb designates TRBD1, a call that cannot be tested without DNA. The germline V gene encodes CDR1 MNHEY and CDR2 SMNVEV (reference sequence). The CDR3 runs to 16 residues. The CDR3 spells CASSPLVTGEAETQYF.

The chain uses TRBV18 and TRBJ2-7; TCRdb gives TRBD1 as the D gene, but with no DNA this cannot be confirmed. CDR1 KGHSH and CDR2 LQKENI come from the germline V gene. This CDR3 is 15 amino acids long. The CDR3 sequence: CASSPVRGIPYEQYF.

The CDR3 spells CASSETTVLDEQFF. The V gene is TRBV5-1, the J gene TRBJ2-1. The CDR3 has 14 residues. CDR1 is SGHRS, CDR2 YFSETQ, per germline. Full variable domain (outside the CDR3, taken from reference TRBV5-1 and TRBJ2-1): KAGVTQTPRYLIKTRGQQVTLSCSPISGHRSVSWYQQTPGQGLQFLFEYFSETQRNKGNFPGRFSGRQFSNSRSEMNVSTLELGDSALYLCASSETTVLDEQFFGPGTRLTVL.

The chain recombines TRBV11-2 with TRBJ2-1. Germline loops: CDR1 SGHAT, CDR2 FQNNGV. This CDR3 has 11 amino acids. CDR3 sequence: CASSFYEGQFF. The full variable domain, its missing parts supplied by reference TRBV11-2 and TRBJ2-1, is EAGVAQSPRYKIIEKRQSVAFWCNPISGHATLYWYQQILGQGPKLLIQFQNNGVVDDSQLPKDRFSAERLKGVDSTLKIQPAKLEDSAVYLCASSFYEGQFFGPGTRLTVL.

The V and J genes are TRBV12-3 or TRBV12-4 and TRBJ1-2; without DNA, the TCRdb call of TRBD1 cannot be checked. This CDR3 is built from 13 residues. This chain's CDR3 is CASRSGTAYGYTF.

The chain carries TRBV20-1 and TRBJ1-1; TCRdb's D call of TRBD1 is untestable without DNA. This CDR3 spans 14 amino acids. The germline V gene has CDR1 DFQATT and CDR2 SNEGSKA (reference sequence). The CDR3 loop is CTLAFDRENTEAFF.

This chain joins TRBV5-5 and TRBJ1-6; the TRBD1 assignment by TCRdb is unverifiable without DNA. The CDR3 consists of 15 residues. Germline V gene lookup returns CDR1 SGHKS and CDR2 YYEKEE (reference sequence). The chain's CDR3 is CASSLGGYYNSPLHF.

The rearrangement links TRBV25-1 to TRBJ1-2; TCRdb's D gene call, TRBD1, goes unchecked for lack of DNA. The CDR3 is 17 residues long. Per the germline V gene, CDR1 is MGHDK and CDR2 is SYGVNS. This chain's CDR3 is CASSPIRRDTTNYGYTF.

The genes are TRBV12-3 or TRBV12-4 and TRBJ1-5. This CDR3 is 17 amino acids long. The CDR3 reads CASSSSANQEGNQPQHF.

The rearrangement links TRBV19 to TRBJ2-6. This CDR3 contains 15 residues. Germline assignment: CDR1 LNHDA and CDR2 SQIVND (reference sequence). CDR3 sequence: CASRLSTSGANVLTF.

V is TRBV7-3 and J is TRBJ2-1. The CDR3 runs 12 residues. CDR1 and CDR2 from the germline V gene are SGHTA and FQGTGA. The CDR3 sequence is CASSLLGNEQLF.

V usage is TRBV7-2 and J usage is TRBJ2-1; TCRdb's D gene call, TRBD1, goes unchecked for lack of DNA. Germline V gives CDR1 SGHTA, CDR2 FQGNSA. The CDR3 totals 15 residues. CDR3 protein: CASSPRDRGYNEQFF.

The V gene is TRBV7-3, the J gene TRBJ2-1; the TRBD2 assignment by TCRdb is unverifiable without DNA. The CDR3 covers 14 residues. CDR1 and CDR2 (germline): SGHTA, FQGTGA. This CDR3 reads CASSKTSGVLRQFF.